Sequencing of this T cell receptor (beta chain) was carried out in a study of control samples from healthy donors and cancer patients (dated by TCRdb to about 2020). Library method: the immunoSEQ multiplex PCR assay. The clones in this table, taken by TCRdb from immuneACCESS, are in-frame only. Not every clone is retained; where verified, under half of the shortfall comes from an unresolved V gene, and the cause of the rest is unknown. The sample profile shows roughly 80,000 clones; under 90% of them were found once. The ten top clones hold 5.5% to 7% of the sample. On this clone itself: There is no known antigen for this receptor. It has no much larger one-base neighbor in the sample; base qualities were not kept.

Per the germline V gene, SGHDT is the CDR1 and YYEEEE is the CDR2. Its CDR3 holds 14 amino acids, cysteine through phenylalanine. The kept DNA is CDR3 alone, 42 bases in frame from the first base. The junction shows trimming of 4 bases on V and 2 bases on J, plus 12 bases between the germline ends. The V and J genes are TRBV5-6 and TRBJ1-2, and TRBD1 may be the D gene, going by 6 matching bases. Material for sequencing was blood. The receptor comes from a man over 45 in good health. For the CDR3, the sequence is CASSGWGANYGYTF. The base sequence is TGTGCCAGCAGCGGGTGGGGGGCCAACTATGGCTACACCTTC.